This entry lists 15 T cell receptor beta chains sequenced from one sample in a study of cytomegalovirus exposure and HLA in healthy donors. The primer mix had 60 Vbeta and 13 Jbeta primers. Sequencing was performed with immunoSEQ multiplex PCR; in TCRdb, only in-frame clones are kept and a portion is missing. The repertoire includes 95,000 to 150,000 clones, approximately 79% of them detected once, and under 2.5% sits in the top ten. Sequencing used PBMCs. These receptors all stem from a man aged 25-40 years in good health and CMV-seronegative.

The V gene is TRBV15, the J gene TRBJ2-5; a weak D match, TRBD1 (5 bases). Looked up from germline, CDR1 is LNHNV and CDR2 is YYDKDF (reference sequence). Trimming left V 0 bases short and J 1 base short, with 6 bases between. The CDR3 extends over 14 amino acids. The CDR3 DNA is TGTGCCACCAGCAGAGACAGGGTCCAAGAGACCCAGTACTTC. Protein: CATSRDRVQETQYF.

V is TRBV19 and J is TRBJ1-1; D is unclear. This CDR3 contains 16 residues. Germline loops: CDR1 LNHDA, CDR2 SQIVND (reference sequence). Deletions cut 6 bases from V and 4 bases from J, with 21 bases between. CDR3 loop: CASSKPWQAGSTEAFF. CDR3 in DNA: TGTGCCAGTAGCAAGCCCTGGCAGGCCGGGAGCACTGAAGCTTTCTTT.

This chain connects TRBV9 to TRBJ2-7, with 10 bases fitting TRBD2. The V gene end was trimmed by 6 bases and the J gene end by 4 bases; junction bases not matched to a gene: 7. Germline V gene lookup returns CDR1 SGDLS and CDR2 YYNGEE. The CDR3 is 14 residues long. The DNA for the CDR3 is TGTGCCAGCACCCCGGGACTAGCGTGGTACGAGCAGTACTTC. Encoded protein: CASTPGLAWYEQYF.

V usage is TRBV7-8 and J usage is TRBJ2-1; 8 nucleotides line up with TRBD2. Germline V gives CDR1 SGHVS, CDR2 FQNEAQ. This CDR3 spans 15 amino acids. The ends lost 1 base at V and 6 bases at J; junction bases unmatched: 5. The CDR3 here is CASSLGGLGSNEQFF. The CDR3 DNA reads TGTGCCAGCAGCTTAGGGGGACTAGGGAGCAATGAGCAGTTCTTC.

The table lists this clone with a count of one. The CDR3: CASSLAVGGTGGSPLHF. The CDR3 nucleotides are TGTGCCAGCAGCTTGGCCGTAGGGGGAACGGGGGGTTCACCCCTCCACTTT. The chain combines TRBV5-6 with TRBJ1-6; perhaps TRBD1 as D (6 bases). Germline V CDR1 and CDR2: SGHDT, YYEEEE. V lost 0 bases and J 9 bases, leaving 19 bases between the germline ends. This CDR3 spans 17 amino acids.

This rearrangement joins TRBV9 to TRBJ2-6; D might be TRBD1 (6 bases). Germline V lookup: CDR1 SGDLS, CDR2 YYNGEE. V shed 3 bases and J shed 1 base, with 14 bases lying between them. This CDR3 has 17 residues. CDR3 coding DNA: TGTGCCAGCAGCGCCTCCGGGACACTTTCTGGGGCCAACGTCCTGACTTTC. This sequence encodes CASSASGTLSGANVLTF.

The chain couples TRBV19 to TRBJ1-2; TRBD1 is a possible D gene (5 bases). Germline assignment: CDR1 LNHDA and CDR2 SQIVND (reference sequence). The CDR3 runs 13 residues. With 6 bases removed from V and 14 bases from J, the gap between germline ends came to 22 bases. For the CDR3, the DNA is TGTGCCAGTAGCGAACGAACGAACCAGGGCTGGACCTTC. Encoded protein: CASSERTNQGWTF.

The chain is built from TRBV5-4 and TRBJ2-5; D is possibly TRBD1 (6 bases). The CDR3 length is 14 residues. V lost 2 bases and J 3 bases, leaving 11 bases between the germline ends. Germline CDR1 SGHNT, CDR2 YYREEE (reference sequence). The CDR3 region is CASSLGGREETQYF. The CDR3, as DNA: TGTGCCAGCAGCTTAGGGGGACGGGAAGAGACCCAGTACTTC.

This clone was picked up a small number of times. The V and J genes are TRBV4-3 and TRBJ1-1, with a tentative D call TRBD1 (6 bases). Trimming pared 4 bases from V and 6 bases from J, leaving 12 bases between. The CDR3 is 13 residues long. Per germline, CDR1 LGHNA and CDR2 YSLEER. The CDR3 sequence: CASSRDGQSEAFF. CDR3 in DNA: TGCGCCAGCAGCCGAGACGGACAGTCTGAAGCTTTCTTT.

The V gene is TRBV27, the J gene TRBJ2-7; D might be TRBD1 (6 bases). CDR3 length: 15 residues. Trimming cost V 1 base and J 6 bases, with 16 bases left between them. Germline V lookup: CDR1 MNHEY, CDR2 SMNVEV (reference sequence). The CDR3 here is CASSLFQQGPGEQYF. Here the CDR3 DNA reads TGTGCCAGCAGTTTATTTCAACAGGGTCCGGGCGAGCAGTACTTC.

V gene TRBV4-2 combines with J gene TRBJ1-6; D gene ambiguous. V was cut by 4 bases and J by 0 bases, with 13 bases left in between. Germline V CDR1 and CDR2: LGHNA, YNFKEQ. The CDR3 contains 17 residues. CDR3: CASSPGEGSSYNSPLHF. CDR3 DNA sequence: TGTGCCAGCAGCCCTGGGGAGGGTAGCTCCTATAATTCACCCCTCCACTTT.

This clone was recorded only once. The chain combines TRBV5-1 with TRBJ1-2; 7 bases fit TRBD1. The CDR3 is 14 amino acids. The germline V gene has CDR1 SGHRS and CDR2 YFSETQ. V was pared by 3 bases and J by 8 bases, with 10 bases of the junction left unmatched. The CDR3 bases are TGCGCCAGCAGCTCCCCCGACAGGGCCGGAGGCTACACCTTC. It codes for CASSSPDRAGGYTF.

The chain couples TRBV6-1 to TRBJ1-2; TRBD1 agrees at 7 bases. J gave up 8 bases and V 7 bases, and 13 bases lay outside the gene matches. Germline V lookup: CDR1 MNHNS, CDR2 SASEGT. The CDR3 is made up of 14 amino acids. The CDR3 DNA follows: TGTGCCAGCACCCGACAGGGAACCGCTTTGGGCTACACCTTC. Its translation: CASTRQGTALGYTF.

This sequence joins TRBV9 and TRBJ2-5; 10 bases map to TRBD1. The CDR3 sequence is 17 residues long. Germline trimming cut 4 bases from V and 2 bases from J; bases unmatched to any gene: 11. From germline, CDR1 is SGDLS and CDR2 YYNGEE. The CDR3 region has the DNA TGTGCCAGCAGCCCCATGACAGGGGGCTTAGGTCAAGAGACCCAGTACTTC. Residues: CASSPMTGGLGQETQYF. The variable domain in full, with the rest retrieved from reference TRBV9 and TRBJ2-5, is DSGVTQTPKHLITATGQRVTLRCSPRSGDLSVYWYQQSLDQGLQFLIQYYNGEERAKGNILERFSAQQFPDLHSELNLSSLELGDSALYFCASSPMTGGLGQETQYFGPGTRLLVL.

This clone was recorded only once. The CDR3 here is CASTDRGYSPLHF. CDR3 in DNA: TGTGCCAGCACGGACAGGGGGTATTCACCCCTCCACTTT. The chain carries TRBV27 and TRBJ1-6; 10 positions agree with TRBD1. Trimming removed 7 bases from V and 8 bases from J; junction bases left unmatched: 2. The germline V gene has CDR1 MNHEY and CDR2 SMNVEV (reference sequence). This CDR3 comprises 13 residues.